This T cell receptor (beta chain) derives from a study of blood T cell repertoires in COVID-19. Across the whole study: Material from acute and convalescent COVID-19 was sourced from the United States, Italy and Spain. PBMCs, B-cell-depleted T cells, or T cells provided the cDNA or gDNA that made up the material.

This CDR3 has 13 amino acids. Germline V CDR1 and CDR2: MNHEY, SMNVEV (reference sequence). With 5 bases removed from V and 3 bases from J, the gap between germline ends came to 10 bases. Using immunoSEQ multiplex PCR, the repertoire was profiled, and TCRdb retains in-frame clones only, with some absent. The table includes 310,000 or so clones, approximately 90% detected once. In this sample, this clone turned up once. The sequence came from a woman aged 45-59 years with active or convalescent COVID-19. Sequenced input: peripheral blood. The chain combines TRBV27 with TRBJ1-1; D is undetermined. The CDR3 coding sequence is TGTGCCAGCAGTGCGAGGAGGGACACTGAAGCTTTCTTT. Its translation is CASSARRDTEAFF.